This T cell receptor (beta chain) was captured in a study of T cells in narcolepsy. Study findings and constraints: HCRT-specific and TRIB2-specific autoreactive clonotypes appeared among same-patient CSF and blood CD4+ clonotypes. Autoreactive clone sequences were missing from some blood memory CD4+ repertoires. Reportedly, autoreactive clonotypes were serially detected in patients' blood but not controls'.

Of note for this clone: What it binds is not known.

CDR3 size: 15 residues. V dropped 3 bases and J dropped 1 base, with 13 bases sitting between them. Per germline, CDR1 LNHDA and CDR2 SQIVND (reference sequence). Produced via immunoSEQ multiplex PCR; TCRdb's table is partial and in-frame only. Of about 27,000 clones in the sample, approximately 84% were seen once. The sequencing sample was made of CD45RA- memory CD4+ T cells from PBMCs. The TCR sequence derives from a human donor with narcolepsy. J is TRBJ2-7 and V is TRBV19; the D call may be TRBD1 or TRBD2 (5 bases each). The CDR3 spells CASSMTWDGSYEQYF. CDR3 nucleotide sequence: TGTGCCAGTAGTATGACCTGGGACGGGTCCTACGAGCAGTACTTC.